This is a list of T cell receptor beta chains from one sample in a study of CD8 T cells in ankylosing spondylitis. TCRdb ran MiXCR on the 5' RACE reads and lists one entry per CDR3 protein. The table records approximately 250,000 distinct CDR3 sequences, 8% to 9% of them present only once. Specimen: blood, either unsorted or a sorted T cell fraction (not recorded which). The receptors stem from a female donor with ankylosing spondylitis or in good health (not recorded which). Both conserved end residues are part of each CDR3. A D gene is named only where the DNA matches it firmly. For some rows the clone size is stated as once, few or many, or as a class when expanded; others skip it.

>13|TRBV24-1|many|TRBJ1-5|.
CATSAGSKAPQHF
TGTGCCACCAGTGCCGGCAGTAAGGCGCCCCAGCATTTT
>11|TRBV29-1|many|TRBJ2-7|.
CSVEDVHEQYF
TGCAGCGTTGAAGACGTGCACGAGCAGTACTTC
>16|TRBV16|many|TRBJ2-6|.
CASSQPGGRWANVLTF
TGTGCCAGCAGCCAACCCGGGGGGCGCTGGGCCAACGTCCTGACTTTC
>11|TRBV6-6|many|TRBJ1-2|.
CASSYFWGYTF
TGTGCCAGCTCCTACTTCTGGGGCTACACCTTC
>12|TRBV29-1|many|TRBJ2-7|.
CSVVERVDEQYF
TGCAGCGTCGTTGAGAGGGTCGACGAGCAGTACTTC
>14|TRBV12-3/TRBV12-4|many|TRBJ2-3|.
CASSFSGGTDTQYF
TGTGCCAGCAGTTTCTCAGGCGGCACAGATACGCAGTATTTT
>14|TRBV20-1|many|TRBJ2-7|TRBD1
CSASRTGEAYEQYF
TGCAGTGCTTCCCGGACAGGGGAGGCCTACGAGCAGTACTTC
>11|TRBV29-1|many|TRBJ2-1|.
CSVDLWDEQFF
TGCAGCGTTGATCTCTGGGATGAGCAGTTCTTC
>14|TRBV14|many|TRBJ2-7|.
CASSQDVRTARQYF
TGTGCCAGCAGCCAAGATGTCAGGACCGCGAGGCAGTACTTC
>15|TRBV4-3|many|TRBJ2-2|TRBD1
CASSLRQGSTGELFF
TGCGCCAGCAGCCTCCGACAGGGGTCCACCGGGGAGCTGTTTTTT
>13|TRBV20-1|.|TRBJ2-3|.
CSARDSGTDTQYF
TGCAGTGCTAGAGACAGCGGCACAGATACGCAGTATTTT
>11|TRBV30|many|TRBJ2-1|.
CAWGQYNEQFF
TGTGCCTGGGGACAGTACAATGAGCAGTTCTTC
>15|TRBV20-1|few|TRBJ2-3|TRBD2
CSARGGSGGSDTQYF
TGCAGTGCCAGGGGCGGGAGCGGGGGGTCAGATACGCAGTATTTT
>15|TRBV3-1|.|TRBJ2-4|TRBD2
CASSQGGLGEVIQYF
TGTGCCAGCAGCCAAGGGGGACTAGGAGAGGTAATTCAGTACTTC
>14|TRBV6-5|many|TRBJ1-5|.
CASSSQGIDQPQHF
TGTGCCAGCAGTTCCCAGGGTATCGATCAGCCCCAGCATTTT
>14|TRBV5-1|many|TRBJ1-5|.
CASSLATGDQPQHF
TGCGCCAGCAGCTTAGCGACAGGAGATCAGCCCCAGCATTTT
>18|TRBV2|.|TRBJ2-1|TRBD1
CTISFGVGDRGLKDEQFF
TGTACCATCAGTTTTGGGGTGGGAGACAGGGGGCTGAAAGATGAGCAGTTCTTC
>16|TRBV10-3|many|TRBJ1-2|TRBD1
CAISDGVGQGRPGYTF
TGTGCCATCAGTGACGGAGTGGGACAGGGAAGGCCTGGCTACACCTTC
>15|TRBV7-2|.|TRBJ2-2|.
CASSPGSQVTGELFF
TGTGCCAGCAGCCCAGGGTCCCAGGTTACCGGGGAGCTGTTTTTT
>14|TRBV5-1|many|TRBJ2-7|.
CASSWGLQGYEQYF
TGCGCCAGCAGCTGGGGGCTCCAGGGCTACGAGCAGTACTTC
>15|TRBV7-2|many|TRBJ2-3|TRBD2
CASSPSPGGSDTQYF
TGTGCCAGCAGCCCCTCCCCTGGCGGGAGCGACACGCAGTATTTT
>13|TRBV12-3/TRBV12-4|many|TRBJ1-1|.
CASSPEMNTEAFF
TGTGCCAGCAGTCCAGAGATGAACACTGAAGCTTTCTTT
>13|TRBV30|many|TRBJ1-4|.
CAWKTSTNEKLFF
TGTGCCTGGAAGACTTCAACTAATGAAAAACTGTTTTTT
>14|TRBV6-2/TRBV6-3|many|TRBJ2-1|.
CASSFTRGYNEQFF
TGTGCCAGCAGTTTTACTAGGGGGTACAATGAGCAGTTCTTC
>17|TRBV4-3|many|TRBJ1-4|.
CASSQALHGTLNEKLFF
TGCGCCAGCAGCCAAGCACTACACGGGACCTTAAATGAAAAACTGTTTTTT
>13|TRBV6-1|many|TRBJ1-1|.
CASSEWGGTEAFF
TGTGCCAGCAGTGAATGGGGGGGCACTGAAGCTTTCTTT
>15|TRBV6-1|many|TRBJ2-5|TRBD2
CASSPGTGPGGTQYF
TGTGCCAGCAGTCCCGGGACGGGGCCGGGGGGGACCCAGTACTTC